This TCR beta chain was identified during a study of T cell responses to AZD1222 COVID-19 vaccine. The table came from immunoSEQ multiplex PCR; TCRdb's copy has only in-frame clones and leaves some out. The sample yields approximately 150,000 clones, roughly 93% seen once. A word on this clone: Its antigen is unknown.

The CDR3 extends over 17 amino acids. The junction had 9 bases not matched to a gene; V was cut back by 4 bases and J by 0 bases. Looked up from germline, CDR1 is SNHLY and CDR2 is FYNNEI. General study results and limits: Only six AZD1222 recipients tested seropositive at baseline. No repertoire was sampled before or during the peak T cell response, only after it. Along spike, vaccine-associated CD4 TCRs were found throughout, with dominance at 160-218 and 743-854. With two AZD1222 doses given, Spike-specific TCR breadth and depth both rose.

Sample: peripheral blood, taken on day 0 of AZD1222 vaccination. This receptor was taken from an adult in good health. The chain uses TRBV2 and TRBJ2-1; TRBD1 aligns across 7 bases. CDR3 DNA sequence: TGTGCCAGCAGTGGGGACAGCAAGAAGAGCTCCTACAATGAGCAGTTCTTC. Protein: CASSGDSKKSSYNEQFF.